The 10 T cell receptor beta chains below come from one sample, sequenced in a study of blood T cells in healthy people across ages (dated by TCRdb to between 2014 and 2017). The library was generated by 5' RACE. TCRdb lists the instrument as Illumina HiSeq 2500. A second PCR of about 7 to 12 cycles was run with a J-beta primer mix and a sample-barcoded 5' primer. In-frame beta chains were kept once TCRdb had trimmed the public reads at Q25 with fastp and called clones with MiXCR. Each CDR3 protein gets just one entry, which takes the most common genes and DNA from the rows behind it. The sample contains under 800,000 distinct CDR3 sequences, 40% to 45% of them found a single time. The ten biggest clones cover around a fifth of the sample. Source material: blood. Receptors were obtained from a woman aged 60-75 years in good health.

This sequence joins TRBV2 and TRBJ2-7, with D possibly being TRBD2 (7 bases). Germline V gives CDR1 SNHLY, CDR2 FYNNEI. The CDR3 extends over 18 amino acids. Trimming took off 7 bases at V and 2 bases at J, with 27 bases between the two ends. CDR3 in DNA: TGTGCCAGCACTCTGGCGGTGGGGGCTAGGACTAGTCCCTACGAGCAGTACTTC. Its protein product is CASTLAVGARTSPYEQYF.

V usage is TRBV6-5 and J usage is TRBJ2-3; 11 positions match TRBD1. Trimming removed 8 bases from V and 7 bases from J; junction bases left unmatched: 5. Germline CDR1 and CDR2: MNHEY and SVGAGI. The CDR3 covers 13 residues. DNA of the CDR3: TGTGCCAGCCGGGGACAGGGGGGATATACGCAGTATTTT. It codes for CASRGQGGYTQYF.

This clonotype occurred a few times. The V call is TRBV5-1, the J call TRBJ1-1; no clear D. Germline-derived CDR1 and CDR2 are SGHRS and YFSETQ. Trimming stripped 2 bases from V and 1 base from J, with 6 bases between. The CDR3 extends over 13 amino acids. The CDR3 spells CASSFLANTEAFF. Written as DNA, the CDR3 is TGCGCCAGCAGCTTCCTTGCGAACACTGAAGCTTTCTTT.

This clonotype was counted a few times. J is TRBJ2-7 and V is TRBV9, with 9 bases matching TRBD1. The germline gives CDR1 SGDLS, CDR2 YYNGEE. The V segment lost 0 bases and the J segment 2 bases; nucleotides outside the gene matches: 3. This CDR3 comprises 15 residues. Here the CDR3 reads CASSVAGQGPYEQYF. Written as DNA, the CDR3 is TGTGCCAGCAGCGTAGCGGGACAGGGTCCCTACGAGCAGTACTTC.

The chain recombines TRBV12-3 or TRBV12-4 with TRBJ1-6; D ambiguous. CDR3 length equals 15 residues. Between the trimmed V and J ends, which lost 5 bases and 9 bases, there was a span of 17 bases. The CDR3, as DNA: TGTGCCAGCAGTACCGGGCCCGAGACGGGTTCACCCCTCCACTTT. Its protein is CASSTGPETGSPLHF.

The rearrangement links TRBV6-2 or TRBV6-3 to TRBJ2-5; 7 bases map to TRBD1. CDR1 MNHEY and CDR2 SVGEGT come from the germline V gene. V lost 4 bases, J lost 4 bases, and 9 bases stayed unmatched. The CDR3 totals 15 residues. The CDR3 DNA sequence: TGTGCCAGCAGTTCGGGACAGTTTTTAGGAGAGACCCAGTACTTC. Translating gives CASSSGQFLGETQYF.

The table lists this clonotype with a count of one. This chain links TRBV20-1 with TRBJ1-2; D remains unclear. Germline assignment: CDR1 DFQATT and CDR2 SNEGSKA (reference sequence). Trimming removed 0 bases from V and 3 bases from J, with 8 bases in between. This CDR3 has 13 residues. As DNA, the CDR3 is TGCAGTGCTAGAGAGGAGGTAGACTATGGCTACACCTTC. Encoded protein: CSAREEVDYGYTF.

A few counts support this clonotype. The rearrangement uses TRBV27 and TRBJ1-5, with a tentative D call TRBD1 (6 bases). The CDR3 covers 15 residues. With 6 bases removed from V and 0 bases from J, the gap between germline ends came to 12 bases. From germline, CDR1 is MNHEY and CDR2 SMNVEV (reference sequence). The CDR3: CASRADSYSNQPQHF. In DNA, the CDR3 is TGTGCCAGCAGAGCGGACAGCTATAGCAATCAGCCCCAGCATTTT.

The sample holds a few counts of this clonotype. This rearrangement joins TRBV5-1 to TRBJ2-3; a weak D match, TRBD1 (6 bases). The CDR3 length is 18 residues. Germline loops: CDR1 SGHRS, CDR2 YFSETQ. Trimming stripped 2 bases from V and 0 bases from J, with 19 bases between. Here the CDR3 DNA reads TGCGCCAGCAGCTTTCCTGCACAGGGTCTAGGTAGCACAGATACGCAGTATTTT. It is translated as CASSFPAQGLGSTDTQYF.

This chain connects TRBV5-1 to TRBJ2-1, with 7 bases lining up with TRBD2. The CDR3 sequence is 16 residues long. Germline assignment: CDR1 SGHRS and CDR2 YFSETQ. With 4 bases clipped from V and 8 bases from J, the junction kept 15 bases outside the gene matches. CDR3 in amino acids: CASSEGRGSRSDEQFF. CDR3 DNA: TGCGCCAGCAGCGAGGGGCGGGGGTCCCGGAGCGATGAGCAGTTCTTC.